A selection of T cell receptor beta chains follows, all from one sample in a study of T cell responses to AZD1222 COVID-19 vaccine. The table came from immunoSEQ multiplex PCR; TCRdb's copy has only in-frame clones and leaves some out. The sample lists under 200,000 clones, around nine tenths occurring once. The source material was peripheral blood, sampled 28 days after the second dose of the MenACWY control vaccine. The receptor source for this set is an adult who received the MenACWY meningococcal vaccine as a control. The CDR3 runs from the conserved cysteine through the conserved F or W. Fields, in order: J gene, V gene, D gene, clone size, CDR3 DNA, CDR3 protein. D genes are given only for firm matches. Some rows have no size entry. The others give once, few or many, or a class for an expanded clone.

J gene: TRBJ2-1
V gene: TRBV5-1
D gene: .
clone size: .
CDR3 DNA: TGCGCCAGCCGGGACGTCGCGGGCCCGGGGGCGGGGAATGAGCAGTTCTTC
CDR3 protein: CASRDVAGPGAGNEQFF

J gene: TRBJ1-1
V gene: TRBV6-5
D gene: .
clone size: once
CDR3 DNA: TGTGCCAGCAGTCCCACAGGTAACACTGAAGCTTTCTTT
CDR3 protein: CASSPTGNTEAFF

J gene: TRBJ1-5
V gene: TRBV7-2
D gene: .
clone size: .
CDR3 DNA: TGTGCCAGCAGCTTAGTTCCCGGGAACGGGCAGCCCCAGCATTTT
CDR3 protein: CASSLVPGNGQPQHF

J gene: TRBJ2-1
V gene: TRBV9
D gene: TRBD2
clone size: .
CDR3 DNA: TGTGCCAGCAGCGTAGAGTCTAGCGGGAGGGCCCGTGAGCAGTTCTTC
CDR3 protein: CASSVESSGRAREQFF

J gene: TRBJ2-5
V gene: TRBV7-9
D gene: .
clone size: few
CDR3 DNA: TGTGCCAGCAGCTTCTCAGGGGAAGAGACCCAGTACTTC
CDR3 protein: CASSFSGEETQYF

J gene: TRBJ2-5
V gene: TRBV14
D gene: .
clone size: .
CDR3 DNA: TGTGCCAGCAGCCCCCTCTCTGGAGTTCGGGAGACCCAGTACTTC
CDR3 protein: CASSPLSGVRETQYF

J gene: TRBJ2-7
V gene: TRBV2
D gene: .
clone size: .
CDR3 DNA: TGTGCCAGCAGGGGGGGACAGCCCCCCTACGAGCAGTACTTC
CDR3 protein: CASRGGQPPYEQYF

J gene: TRBJ1-3
V gene: TRBV3-1/TRBV3-2
D gene: .
clone size: once
CDR3 DNA: TGTGCCAGCAGCCAGGGACGTCGAAACTCGGGAAACACCATATATTTT
CDR3 protein: CASSQGRRNSGNTIYF

J gene: TRBJ1-2
V gene: TRBV7-2
D gene: TRBD1
clone size: .
CDR3 DNA: TGTGCCAGCAGCTACCAACGACAGGGCCCAGGGGTAGTCTTC
CDR3 protein: CASSYQRQGPGVVF

J gene: TRBJ2-7
V gene: TRBV7-2
D gene: .
clone size: .
CDR3 DNA: TGTGCCAGCAGCCGGAGCGGCAACTACGAGCAGTACTTC
CDR3 protein: CASSRSGNYEQYF

J gene: TRBJ1-2
V gene: TRBV3-1/TRBV3-2
D gene: .
clone size: .
CDR3 DNA: TGTGCCAGCAGCAGTAAGTCTTATAACTATGGCTACACCTTC
CDR3 protein: CASSSKSYNYGYTF

J gene: TRBJ2-2
V gene: TRBV2
D gene: .
clone size: .
CDR3 DNA: TGTGCCAGCAGTGTAAGCCAGGCCAGGACCGGGGAGCTGTTTTTT
CDR3 protein: CASSVSQARTGELFF

J gene: TRBJ1-1
V gene: TRBV6-1
D gene: TRBD1
clone size: .
CDR3 DNA: TGTGCCAGCAGTGATATACCCGGGACAGGGGCAGCTTTCTTT
CDR3 protein: CASSDIPGTGAAFF

J gene: TRBJ2-1
V gene: TRBV9
D gene: TRBD2
clone size: few
CDR3 DNA: TGTGCCAGCAGCGCCATAGCGGGATTAAACAATGAGCAGTTCTTC
CDR3 protein: CASSAIAGLNNEQFF

J gene: TRBJ2-3
V gene: TRBV9
D gene: .
clone size: once
CDR3 DNA: TGTGCCAGCAGCGTCGGGGAGCGGCGGGTTTCGGATACGCAGTATTTT
CDR3 protein: CASSVGERRVSDTQYF

J gene: TRBJ2-1
V gene: TRBV7-3
D gene: .
clone size: .
CDR3 DNA: TGTGCCAGCAGCTTAGGGGTAGGGTATGGCTACAATGAGCAGTTCTTC
CDR3 protein: CASSLGVGYGYNEQFF

J gene: TRBJ2-3
V gene: TRBV6-2/TRBV6-3
D gene: .
clone size: .
CDR3 DNA: TGTGCCAGCAGTTACTCGTTGACCGGCGAGCTGATAGGTTTT
CDR3 protein: CASSYSLTGELIGF

J gene: TRBJ2-1
V gene: TRBV20-1
D gene: .
clone size: once
CDR3 DNA: TGCAGTGCTAGAGGGCGGGATGAGCAGTTCTTC
CDR3 protein: CSARGRDEQFF

J gene: TRBJ2-1
V gene: TRBV15
D gene: TRBD1
clone size: .
CDR3 DNA: TGTGCCACCAGCAGAGTTCGGACAGGCAACAATGAGCAGTTCTTC
CDR3 protein: CATSRVRTGNNEQFF

J gene: TRBJ1-5
V gene: TRBV30
D gene: .
clone size: .
CDR3 DNA: TGTGCCTGGAGTTTAACAGGGCCGAATCAGCCCCAGCATTTT
CDR3 protein: CAWSLTGPNQPQHF

J gene: TRBJ1-4
V gene: TRBV28
D gene: TRBD1
clone size: .
CDR3 DNA: TGTGCCAGCAGTTTATTGGACAGGGGGATTAATGAAAAACTGTTTTTT
CDR3 protein: CASSLLDRGINEKLFF

J gene: TRBJ2-2
V gene: TRBV6-1
D gene: TRBD2
clone size: .
CDR3 DNA: TGTGCCAGCAGTGGTACTAGCGGGAGAAAGTTCGGCACCGGGGAGCTGTTTTTT
CDR3 protein: CASSGTSGRKFGTGELFF

J gene: TRBJ2-5
V gene: TRBV5-6
D gene: TRBD2
clone size: once
CDR3 DNA: TGTGCCAGCAGCCTACTGGGACTAGCGGGAAGGGACCAGTACTTC
CDR3 protein: CASSLLGLAGRDQYF

J gene: TRBJ1-2
V gene: TRBV11-2
D gene: .
clone size: .
CDR3 DNA: TGTGCCAGCAGCTTAGGGGTCCAACTACGGGGCTACACCTTC
CDR3 protein: CASSLGVQLRGYTF

J gene: TRBJ1-4
V gene: TRBV19
D gene: TRBD1
clone size: few
CDR3 DNA: TGTGCCAGTAGTGTCCTGAGACAGGGAAATGAAAAACTGTTTTTT
CDR3 protein: CASSVLRQGNEKLFF

J gene: TRBJ2-1
V gene: TRBV7-2
D gene: .
clone size: .
CDR3 DNA: TGTGCCAGCAGCGGAAAGCGCCTCAATGAGCAGTTCTTC
CDR3 protein: CASSGKRLNEQFF